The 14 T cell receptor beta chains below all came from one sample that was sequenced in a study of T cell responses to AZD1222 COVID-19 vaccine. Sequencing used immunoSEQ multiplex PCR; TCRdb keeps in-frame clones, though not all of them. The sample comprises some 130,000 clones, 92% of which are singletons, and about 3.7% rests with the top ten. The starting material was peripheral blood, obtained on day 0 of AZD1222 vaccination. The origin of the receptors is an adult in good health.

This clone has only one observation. CDR3: CASSAVTTRSSYTF. The CDR3, as DNA: TGTGCCAGCAGCGCGGTAACAACCAGATCATCCTACACCTTC. The chain links TRBV7-9 to TRBJ1-2; D is uncertain. With 5 bases removed from V and 10 bases from J, the gap between germline ends came to 20 bases. This CDR3 region has 14 residues. Germline V lookup: CDR1 SEHNR, CDR2 FQNEAQ (reference sequence).

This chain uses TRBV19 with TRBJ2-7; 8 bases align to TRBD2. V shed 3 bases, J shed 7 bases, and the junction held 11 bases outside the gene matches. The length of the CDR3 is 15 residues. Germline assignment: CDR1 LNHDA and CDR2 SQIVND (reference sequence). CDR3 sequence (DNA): TGTGCCAGTAGTATCGGAGCGGGAGATTCCCATGAGCAGTACTTC. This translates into CASSIGAGDSHEQYF.

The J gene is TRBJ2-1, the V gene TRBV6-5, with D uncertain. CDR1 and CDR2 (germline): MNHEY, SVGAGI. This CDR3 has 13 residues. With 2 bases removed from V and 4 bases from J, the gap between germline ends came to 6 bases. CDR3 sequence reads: CASSYGRYNEQFF. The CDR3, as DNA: TGTGCCAGCAGTTACGGCCGTTACAATGAGCAGTTCTTC.

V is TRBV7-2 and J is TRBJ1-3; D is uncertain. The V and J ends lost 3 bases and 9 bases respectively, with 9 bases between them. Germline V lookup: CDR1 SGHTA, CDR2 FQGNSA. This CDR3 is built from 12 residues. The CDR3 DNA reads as TGTGCCAGCAGCTTCGGCCTGGCCACCATATATTTT. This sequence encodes CASSFGLATIYF.

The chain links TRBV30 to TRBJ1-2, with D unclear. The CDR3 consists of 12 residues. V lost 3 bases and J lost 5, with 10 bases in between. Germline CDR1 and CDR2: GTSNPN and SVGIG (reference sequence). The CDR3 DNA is TGTGCCTGGAGGACGGTCCAATATGGCTACACCTTC. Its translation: CAWRTVQYGYTF.

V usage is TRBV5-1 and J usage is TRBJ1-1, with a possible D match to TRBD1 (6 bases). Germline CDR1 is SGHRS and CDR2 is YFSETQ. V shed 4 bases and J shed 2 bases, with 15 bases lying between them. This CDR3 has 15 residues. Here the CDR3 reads CASSRSGRGNTEAFF. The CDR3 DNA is TGCGCCAGCAGCCGCTCAGGCAGGGGCAACACTGAAGCTTTCTTT. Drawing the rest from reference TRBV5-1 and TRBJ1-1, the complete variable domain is KAGVTQTPRYLIKTRGQQVTLSCSPISGHRSVSWYQQTPGQGLQFLFEYFSETQRNKGNFPGRFSGRQFSNSRSEMNVSTLELGDSALYLCASSRSGRGNTEAFFGQGTRLTVV.

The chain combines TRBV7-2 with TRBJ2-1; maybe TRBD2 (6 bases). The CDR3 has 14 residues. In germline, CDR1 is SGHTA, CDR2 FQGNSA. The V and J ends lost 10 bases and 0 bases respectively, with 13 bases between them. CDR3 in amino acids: CATQGGSSYNEQFF. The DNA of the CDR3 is TGTGCCACGCAAGGAGGGAGCTCCTACAATGAGCAGTTCTTC.

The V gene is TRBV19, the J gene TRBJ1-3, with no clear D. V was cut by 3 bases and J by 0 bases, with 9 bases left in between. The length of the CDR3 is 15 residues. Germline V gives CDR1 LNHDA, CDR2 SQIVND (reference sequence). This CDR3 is CASSIDAASGNTIYF. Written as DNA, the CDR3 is TGTGCCAGTAGTATCGACGCCGCCTCTGGAAACACCATATATTTT.

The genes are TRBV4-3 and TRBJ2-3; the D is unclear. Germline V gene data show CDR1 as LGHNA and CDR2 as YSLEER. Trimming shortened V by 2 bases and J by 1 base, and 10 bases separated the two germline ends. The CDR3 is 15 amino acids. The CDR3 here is CASSQRATGTDTQYF. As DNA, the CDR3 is TGCGCCAGCAGCCAACGGGCCACGGGCACAGATACGCAGTATTTT.

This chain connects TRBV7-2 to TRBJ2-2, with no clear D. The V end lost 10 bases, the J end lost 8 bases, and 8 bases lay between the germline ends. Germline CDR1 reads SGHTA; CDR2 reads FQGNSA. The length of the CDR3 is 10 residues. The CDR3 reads CATFEGELFF. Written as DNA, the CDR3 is TGTGCCACTTTCGAAGGGGAGCTGTTTTTT.

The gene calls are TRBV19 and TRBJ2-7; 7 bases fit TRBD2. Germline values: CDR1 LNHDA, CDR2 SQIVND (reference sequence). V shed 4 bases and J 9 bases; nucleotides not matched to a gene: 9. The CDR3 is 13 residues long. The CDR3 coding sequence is TGTGCCAGTAGTAAGCGGTCAGGACTAGGGCAGTACTTC. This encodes CASSKRSGLGQYF. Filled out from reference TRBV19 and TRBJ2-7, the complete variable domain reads DGGITQSPKYLFRKEGQNVTLSCEQNLNHDAMYWYRQDPGQGLRLIYYSQIVNDFQKGDIAEGYSVSREKKESFPLTVTSAQKNPTAFYLCASSKRSGLGQYFGPGTRLTVT.

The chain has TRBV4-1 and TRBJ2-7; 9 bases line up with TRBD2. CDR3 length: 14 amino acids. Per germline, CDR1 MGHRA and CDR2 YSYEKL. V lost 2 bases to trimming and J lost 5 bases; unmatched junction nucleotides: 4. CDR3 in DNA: TGCGCCAGCAGCCAACCAGGGACTAGCCACGAGCAGTACTTC. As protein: CASSQPGTSHEQYF.

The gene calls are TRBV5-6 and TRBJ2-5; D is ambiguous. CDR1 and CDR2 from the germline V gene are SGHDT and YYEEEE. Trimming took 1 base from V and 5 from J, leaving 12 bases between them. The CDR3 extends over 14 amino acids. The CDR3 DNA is TGTGCCAGCAGCTTGTATCAGATGGAGGAGACCCAGTACTTC. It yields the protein CASSLYQMEETQYF.

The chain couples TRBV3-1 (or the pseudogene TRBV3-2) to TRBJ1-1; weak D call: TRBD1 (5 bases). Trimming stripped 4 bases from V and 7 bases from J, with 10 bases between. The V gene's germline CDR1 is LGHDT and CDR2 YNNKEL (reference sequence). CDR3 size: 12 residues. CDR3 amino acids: CASSRRGSEAFF. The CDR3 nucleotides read TGTGCCAGCAGCCGGAGGGGTAGTGAAGCTTTCTTT.